These T cell receptor beta chains were read from a single sample in a study of blood T cell repertoires in COVID-19. This table comes from immunoSEQ multiplex PCR, and its TCRdb copy is limited to in-frame clones, with some not included. This sample has 90,000 to 130,000 clones, with 88% found just once. Sequencing input: peripheral blood. The receptors were gathered from a woman between 50 and 59 years old with acute or convalescent COVID-19. Each CDR3 is given with its conserved first and last residue. The order of the fields is D gene, J gene, V gene, clone size, CDR3 DNA, CDR3 protein. The D gene is left open where the match is weak. Part of the rows lack a size; the others show once, few, many or a class for expanded clones.

TRBD2 TRBJ2-3 TRBV18 once TGTGCCAGCTCACCCCTAGCGGGAGCAGGTGCAGATACGCAGTATTTT CASSPLAGAGADTQYF
TRBD1 TRBJ2-7 TRBV19 . TGTGCCAGTAGTATACGGGACAGGGGAGGCTACGAGCAGTACTTC CASSIRDRGGYEQYF
TRBD2 TRBJ2-7 TRBV6-5 . TGTGCCAGCAGCCCCCGGGGGGGGACCTACGAGCAGTACTTC CASSPRGGTYEQYF
. TRBJ2-2 TRBV7-9 . TGTGCCAGCAGCTTAGGTCAGGGGTTTTCGACCGGGGAGCTGTTTTTT CASSLGQGFSTGELFF
. TRBJ2-7 TRBV25-1 . TGTGCCAGCAGCCGAGGGCTCTCCTACGAGCAGTACTTC CASSRGLSYEQYF
. TRBJ1-5 TRBV28 . TGTGCCAGCAGTGCCTCAGGGGCTCTGGGCAATCAGCCCCAGCATTTT CASSASGALGNQPQHF
. TRBJ1-1 TRBV11-2 . TGTGCCAGCAGCTTAGACAGGGTTGGGATCACTGAAGCTTTCTTT CASSLDRVGITEAFF
TRBD2 TRBJ2-1 TRBV2 . TGTGCCAGCCGTCCGGGACTAGCCCAGCAGTTCTTC CASRPGLAQQFF
TRBD2 TRBJ2-5 TRBV5-4 . TGTGCCAGCAGCTTGGGGAGCGGGAGACAAGAGACCCAGTACTTC CASSLGSGRQETQYF
. TRBJ2-4 TRBV7-9 . TGTGCCAGCAGCCCGACGTTCGATTCGGCAGCGGCAAACATTCAGTACTTC CASSPTFDSAAANIQYF
. TRBJ2-3 TRBV5-1 . TGCGCCAGCAAGGAGCTGGCCGCCACAGATACGCAGTATTTT CASKELAATDTQYF
TRBD2 TRBJ2-2 TRBV6-2/TRBV6-3 . TGTGCCAGCAGCCTACTAGCGTCTCACGGGGAGCTGTTTTTT CASSLLASHGELFF
TRBD1 TRBJ1-2 TRBV6-5 . TGTGCCAGCAGTTACTCTCCCCTTCGGACAGGGGACGGCTACACCTTC CASSYSPLRTGDGYTF
. TRBJ2-1 TRBV5-8 few TGTGCCAGTGACAGGGGACTAAGCTACAATGAGCAGTTCTTC CASDRGLSYNEQFF
TRBD1 TRBJ2-5 TRBV18 . TGTGCCAGCTCACCCCCGACAGGGCGAACGGGAGAGACCCAGTACTTC CASSPPTGRTGETQYF
TRBD2 TRBJ2-7 TRBV2 . TGTGCCAGCAGCGTGTGGGCTAGCGGATCCGAGCAGTACTTC CASSVWASGSEQYF
TRBD2 TRBJ2-2 TRBV12-3/TRBV12-4 . TGTGCCAGCAGGCCGGCGGGAGGGCGAGAGCTGTTTTTT CASRPAGGRELFF
TRBD2 TRBJ2-7 TRBV4-2 . TGTGCCAGCAGTCGGACTAGCGGGGACTCCTACGAGCAGTACTTC CASSRTSGDSYEQYF
. TRBJ1-1 TRBV19 . TGTGCCAGTAGTTATGACGGTAGGAGGAACACTGAAGCTTTCTTT CASSYDGRRNTEAFF
. TRBJ1-1 TRBV5-8 once TGTGCCAGCAGCTTTGGAGCTGGCCCCGGAGGAACTGAAGCTTTCTTT CASSFGAGPGGTEAFF
. TRBJ2-1 TRBV7-9 . TGTGCCAGCAGCCCGATGGGACTGAACAATGAGCAGTTCTTC CASSPMGLNNEQFF
TRBD2 TRBJ2-1 TRBV18 . TGTGCCAGCTCACCACGCGGGACTAGGAGGACGAATGAGCAGTTCTTC CASSPRGTRRTNEQFF
TRBD2 TRBJ2-3 TRBV9 many TGTGCCAGCAGCGTAGGGACTAGCGGGAGTGCGCAGTATTTT CASSVGTSGSAQYF
TRBD1 TRBJ1-6 TRBV19 . TGTGCCAGTAGCTCCGGGACAGGGAATTCACCCCTCCACTTT CASSSGTGNSPLHF
. TRBJ2-2 TRBV5-1 . TGCGCCAGCAGCTTGGTTAGCGGCCCTACCGGGGAGCTGTTTTTT CASSLVSGPTGELFF
. TRBJ1-3 TRBV3-1/TRBV3-2 . TGTGCCAGCAGCCAGGGACTACAATCTGGAAACACCATATATTTT CASSQGLQSGNTIYF
TRBD2 TRBJ2-1 TRBV5-1 . TGCGCCAGCAGCTTGGCACTAGCGGGCTACAATGAGCAGTTCTTC CASSLALAGYNEQFF
TRBD2 TRBJ2-7 TRBV2 . TGTGCCAGCAGTGAATGGACTAGCGGGAGGGACGAGCAGTACTTC CASSEWTSGRDEQYF
. TRBJ2-1 TRBV4-2 once TGTGCCAGCAGCCAAGAGGTTAGCCAAAGTTACAATGAGCAGTTCTTC CASSQEVSQSYNEQFF
TRBD1 TRBJ1-6 TRBV7-2 . TGTGCCAGCAGTTTGACAGGGGGATGGACCAGTTCACCCCTCCACTTT CASSLTGGWTSSPLHF
. TRBJ1-4 TRBV3-1/TRBV3-2 . TGTGCCAGCAGCCAAGGGGAGGGGGTATCAAACCTTCATGAAAAACTGTTTTTT CASSQGEGVSNLHEKLFF
TRBD1 TRBJ2-7 TRBV30 . TGTGCCTGGAGCGCCGGGACAGCTTACGAGCAGTACTTC CAWSAGTAYEQYF
TRBD2 TRBJ2-7 TRBV3-1/TRBV3-2 . TGTGCCAGCAGCCAAAATCGGGAGGAGGAGCAGTACTTC CASSQNREEEQYF
. TRBJ2-5 TRBV4-1 . TGCGCCAGCAGCCAAGTCCCGGGGTCAGGTGAGACCCAGTACTTC CASSQVPGSGETQYF
. TRBJ2-3 TRBV10-3 few TGTGCCATCAGTGAGTCGTCCCTAGCGACAGATACGCAGTATTTT CAISESSLATDTQYF
TRBD1 TRBJ1-1 TRBV10-3 . TGTGCCATCAGTCCCCGGACAGGGGGCTCTGAAGCTTTCTTT CAISPRTGGSEAFF
. TRBJ2-1 TRBV24-1 . TGTGCCACCAGTGACTACAGGGATTACAATGAGCAGTTCTTC CATSDYRDYNEQFF
TRBD2 TRBJ2-1 TRBV5-1 . TGCGCCAGCAGCCTTGGGAGGACCCGGACTAGCGGGAGTCACAATGAGCAGTTCTTC CASSLGRTRTSGSHNEQFF
TRBD1 TRBJ2-5 TRBV5-1 . TGCGCCAGCAGCTTGTCTGTCCTTGGCGGGACAGGGGACCAAGAGACCCAGTACTTC CASSLSVLGGTGDQETQYF
. TRBJ1-3 TRBV7-9 . TGTGCCAGCAGCCCAACATGGTCTGGAAACACCATATATTTT CASSPTWSGNTIYF
. TRBJ2-1 TRBV19 . TGTGCCAGTACCGGGCGGGCTACTTACAATGAGCAGTTCTTC CASTGRATYNEQFF
TRBD1 TRBJ2-1 TRBV27 . TGTGCCAGCAGTTCGCACCGGGACAGGGGGGGACCTTACAATGAGCAGTTCTTC CASSSHRDRGGPYNEQFF
TRBD1 TRBJ1-6 TRBV19 . TGTGCCAGTAGGGGGACAGGGGAGAATTCACCCCTCCACTTT CASRGTGENSPLHF
. TRBJ2-1 TRBV19 . TGTGCCAGTAGTACTACAGGGCCCTACAATGAGCAGTTCTTC CASSTTGPYNEQFF
. TRBJ2-3 TRBV11-3 . TGTGCCAGCAGCTTTAGCCGCACAGATACGCAGTATTTT CASSFSRTDTQYF
. TRBJ1-3 TRBV5-6 . TGTGCCAGCAGCTTGACAGGGACTGGAAACACCATATATTTT CASSLTGTGNTIYF
TRBD1 TRBJ2-6 TRBV14 . TGTGCCAGCAGCCGACTGGGACAGGCTCGCTCTGGGGCCAACGTCCTGACTTTC CASSRLGQARSGANVLTF
. TRBJ2-5 TRBV5-8 . TGTGCCAGCAGAGTAAGGGGTAGGAACCAAGAGACCCAGTACTTC CASRVRGRNQETQYF
. TRBJ1-2 TRBV5-1 . TGCGCCAGCAGCCCCACAGGAGATAACTATGGCTACACCTTC CASSPTGDNYGYTF
. TRBJ2-2 TRBV4-2 once TGTGCCAGCAGCCGCGTAGAGGCCGGGGAGCTGTTTTTT CASSRVEAGELFF
. TRBJ2-5 TRBV6-6 . TGTGCCAGCAGTAACAAGGAGACCCAGTACTTC CASSNKETQYF